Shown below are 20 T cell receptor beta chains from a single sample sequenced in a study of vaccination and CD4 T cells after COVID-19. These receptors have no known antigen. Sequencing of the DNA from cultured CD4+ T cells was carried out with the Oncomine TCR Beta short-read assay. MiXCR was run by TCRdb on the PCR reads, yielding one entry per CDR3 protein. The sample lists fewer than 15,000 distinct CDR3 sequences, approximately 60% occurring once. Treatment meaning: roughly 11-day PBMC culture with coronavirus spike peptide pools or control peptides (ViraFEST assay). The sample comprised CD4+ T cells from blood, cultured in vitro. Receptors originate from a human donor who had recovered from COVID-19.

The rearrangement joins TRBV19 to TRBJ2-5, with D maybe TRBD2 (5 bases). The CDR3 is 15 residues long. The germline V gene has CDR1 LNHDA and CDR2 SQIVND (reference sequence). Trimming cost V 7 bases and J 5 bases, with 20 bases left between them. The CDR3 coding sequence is TGTGCCAGTAAAACCACTGGACTGTCCGGGGAGACCCAGTACTTC. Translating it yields CASKTTGLSGETQYF.

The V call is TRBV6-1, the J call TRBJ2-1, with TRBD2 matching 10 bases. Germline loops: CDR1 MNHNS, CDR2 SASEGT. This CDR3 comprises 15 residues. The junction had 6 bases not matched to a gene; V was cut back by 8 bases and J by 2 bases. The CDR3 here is CASVAGGLTYNEQFF. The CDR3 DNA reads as TGTGCCAGCGTAGCGGGAGGACTTACCTACAATGAGCAGTTCTTC.

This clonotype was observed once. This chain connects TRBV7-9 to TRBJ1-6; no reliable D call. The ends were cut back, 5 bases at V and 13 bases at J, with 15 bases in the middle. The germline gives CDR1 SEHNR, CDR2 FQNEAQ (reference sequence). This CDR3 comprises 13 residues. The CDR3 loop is CASSQRSFSPLHF. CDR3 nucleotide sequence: TGTGCCAGCAGCCAACGATCTTTTAGTCCCCTCCACTTT. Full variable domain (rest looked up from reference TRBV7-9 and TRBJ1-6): DTGVSQNPRHKITKRGQNVTFRCDPISEHNRLYWYRQTLGQGPEFLTYFQNEAQLEKSRLLSDRFSAERPKGSFSTLEIQRTEQGDSAMYLCASSQRSFSPLHFGNGTRLTVT.

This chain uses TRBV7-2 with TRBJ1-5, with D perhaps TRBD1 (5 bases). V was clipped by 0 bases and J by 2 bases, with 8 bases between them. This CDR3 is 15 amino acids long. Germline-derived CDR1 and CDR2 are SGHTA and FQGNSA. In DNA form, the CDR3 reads TGTGCCAGCAGCTTAGCCAGGGATGGCAATCAGCCCCAGCATTTT. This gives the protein CASSLARDGNQPQHF.

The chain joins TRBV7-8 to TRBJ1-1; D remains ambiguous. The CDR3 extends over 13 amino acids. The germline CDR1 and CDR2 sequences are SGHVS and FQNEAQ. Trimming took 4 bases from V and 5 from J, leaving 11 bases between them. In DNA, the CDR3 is TGTGCCAGCAGCTCGGATATGCGGACTGAAGCTTTCTTT. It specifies CASSSDMRTEAFF. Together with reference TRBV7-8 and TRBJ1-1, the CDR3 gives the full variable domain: GAGVSQSPRYKVAKRGQDVALRCDPISGHVSLFWYQQALGQGPEFLTYFQNEAQLDKSGLPSDRFFAERPEGSVSTLKIQRTQQEDSAVYLCASSSDMRTEAFFGQGTRLTVV.

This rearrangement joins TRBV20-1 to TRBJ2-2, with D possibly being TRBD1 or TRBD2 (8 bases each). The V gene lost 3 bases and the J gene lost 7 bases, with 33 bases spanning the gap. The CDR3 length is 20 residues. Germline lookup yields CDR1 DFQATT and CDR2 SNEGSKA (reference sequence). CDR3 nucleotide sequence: TGCAGTGCTAGCCCCTTTCCCCCTACTAGCGGCCGAACAGGGGGCGGGGAGCTGTTTTTT. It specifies CSASPFPPTSGRTGGGELFF.

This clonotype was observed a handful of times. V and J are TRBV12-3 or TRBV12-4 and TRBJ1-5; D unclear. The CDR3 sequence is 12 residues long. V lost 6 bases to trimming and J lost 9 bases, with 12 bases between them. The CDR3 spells CASSIYSGPQHF. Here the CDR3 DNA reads TGTGCCAGCAGCATTTATTCGGGGCCCCAGCATTTT.

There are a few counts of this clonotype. Here the CDR3 reads CASSPGTERNNSPLHF. The CDR3 DNA reads TGTGCCAGCAGCCCCGGGACGGAGAGAAATAATTCACCCCTCCACTTT. The rearrangement links TRBV5-5 to TRBJ1-6; possibly TRBD1 for D (5 bases). The CDR3 sequence is 16 residues long. Trimming removed 4 bases from V and 5 bases from J, with 16 bases in between. Germline V lookup: CDR1 SGHKS, CDR2 YYEKEE (reference sequence).

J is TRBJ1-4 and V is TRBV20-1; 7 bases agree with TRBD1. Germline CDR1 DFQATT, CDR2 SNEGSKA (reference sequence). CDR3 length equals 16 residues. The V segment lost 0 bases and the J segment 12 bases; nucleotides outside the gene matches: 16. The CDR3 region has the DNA TGCAGTGCTAGAGATTTCAGGGGGAAATTAGTCGAGGAACTGTTTTTT. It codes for CSARDFRGKLVEELFF.

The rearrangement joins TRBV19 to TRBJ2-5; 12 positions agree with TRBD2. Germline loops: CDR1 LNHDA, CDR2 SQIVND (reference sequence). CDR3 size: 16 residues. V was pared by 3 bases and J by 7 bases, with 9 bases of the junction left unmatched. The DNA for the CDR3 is TGTGCCAGTAGTATCTCCACTAGCGGGAGGCCAGGGACCCAGTACTTC. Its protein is CASSISTSGRPGTQYF. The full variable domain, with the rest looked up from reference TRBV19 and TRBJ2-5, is DGGITQSPKYLFRKEGQNVTLSCEQNLNHDAMYWYRQDPGQGLRLIYYSQIVNDFQKGDIAEGYSVSREKKESFPLTVTSAQKNPTAFYLCASSISTSGRPGTQYFGPGTRLLVL.

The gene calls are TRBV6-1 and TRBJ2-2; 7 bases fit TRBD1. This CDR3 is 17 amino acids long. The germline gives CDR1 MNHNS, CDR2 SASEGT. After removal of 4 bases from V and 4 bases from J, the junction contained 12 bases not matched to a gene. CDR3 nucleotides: TGTGCCAGCAGTGCCATCTTCGGGACAGCTTTCACCGGGGAGCTGTTTTTT. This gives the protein CASSAIFGTAFTGELFF.

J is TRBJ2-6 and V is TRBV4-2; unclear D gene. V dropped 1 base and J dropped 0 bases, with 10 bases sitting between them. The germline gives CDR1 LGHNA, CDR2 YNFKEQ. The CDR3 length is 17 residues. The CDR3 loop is CASSQVAGVSGANVLTF. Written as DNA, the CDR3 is TGTGCCAGCAGCCAAGTAGCCGGAGTCTCTGGGGCCAACGTCCTGACTTTC.

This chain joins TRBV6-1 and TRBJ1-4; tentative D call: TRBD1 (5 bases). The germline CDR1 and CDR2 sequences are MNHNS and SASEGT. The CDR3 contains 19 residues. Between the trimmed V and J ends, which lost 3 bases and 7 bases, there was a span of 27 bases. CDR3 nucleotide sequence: TGTGCCAGCAGTGACCCCCCCCCTGAAGGCAGGGTTAGTGGTGAAAAACTGTTTTTT. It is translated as CASSDPPPEGRVSGEKLFF.

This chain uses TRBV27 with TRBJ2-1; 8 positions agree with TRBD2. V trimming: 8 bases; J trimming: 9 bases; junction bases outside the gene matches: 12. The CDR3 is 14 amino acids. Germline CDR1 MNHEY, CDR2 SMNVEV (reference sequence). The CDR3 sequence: CASSPFSREGEQFF. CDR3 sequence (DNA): TGTGCCAGCTCCCCTTTTAGCCGGGAGGGTGAGCAGTTCTTC.

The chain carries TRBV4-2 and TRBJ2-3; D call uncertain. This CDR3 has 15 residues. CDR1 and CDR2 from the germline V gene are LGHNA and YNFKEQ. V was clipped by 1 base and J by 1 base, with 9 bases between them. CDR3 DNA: TGTGCCAGCAGCCAAGGACCGTTGCGCACAGATACGCAGTATTTT. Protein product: CASSQGPLRTDTQYF.

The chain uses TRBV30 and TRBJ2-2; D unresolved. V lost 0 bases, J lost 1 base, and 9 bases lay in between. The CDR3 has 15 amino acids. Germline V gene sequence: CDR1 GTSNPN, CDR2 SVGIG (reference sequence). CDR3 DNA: TGTGCCTGGAGTGTAATGTCAGGGAACACCGGGGAGCTGTTTTTT. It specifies CAWSVMSGNTGELFF.

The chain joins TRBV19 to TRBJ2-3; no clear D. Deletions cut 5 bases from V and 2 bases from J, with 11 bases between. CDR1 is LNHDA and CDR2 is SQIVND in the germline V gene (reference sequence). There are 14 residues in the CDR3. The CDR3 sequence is CASSQPSATDTQYF. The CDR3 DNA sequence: TGTGCCAGTAGTCAGCCCTCCGCCACAGATACGCAGTATTTT.

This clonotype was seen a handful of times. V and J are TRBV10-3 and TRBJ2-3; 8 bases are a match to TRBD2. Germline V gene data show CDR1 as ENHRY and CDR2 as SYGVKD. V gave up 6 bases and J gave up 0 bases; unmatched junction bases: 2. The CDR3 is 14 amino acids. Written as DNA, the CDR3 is TGTGCCATCAGGTCTAGCGGGAGCACAGATACGCAGTATTTT. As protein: CAIRSSGSTDTQYF.

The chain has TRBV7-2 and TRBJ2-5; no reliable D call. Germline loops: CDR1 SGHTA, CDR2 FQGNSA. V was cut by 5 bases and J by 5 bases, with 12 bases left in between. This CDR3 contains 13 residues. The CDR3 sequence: CASSTTAGETQYF. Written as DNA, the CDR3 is TGTGCCAGCAGCACCACCGCCGGGGAGACCCAGTACTTC.

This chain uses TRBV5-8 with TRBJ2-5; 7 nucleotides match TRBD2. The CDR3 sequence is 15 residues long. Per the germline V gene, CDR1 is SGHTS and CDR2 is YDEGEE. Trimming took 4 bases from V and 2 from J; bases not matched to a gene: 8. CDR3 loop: CASSRRPGLQETQYF. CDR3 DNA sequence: TGTGCCAGCAGCAGGAGACCGGGACTACAAGAGACCCAGTACTTC.